This T cell receptor (beta chain) was recorded in a study of T cells in Graves' hyperthyroidism and ophthalmopathy (dated by TCRdb to the late 2010s). Study-level background: Peripheral blood was sampled at the time of initial diagnosis, prior to any treatment. To identify distinguishing TCR V-J signatures, a discovery cohort of around 100 patients was used, comprising 40 to 45 with Graves' ophthalmopathy and some 60 with stable Graves' hyperthyroidism. An independent validation cohort of 18 to 20 hyperthyroidism patients and 17 patients who later progressed to ophthalmopathy tested prospective prediction of ophthalmopathy. For training and testing, the 100 or so patients in the discovery cohort were randomly divided in a 7:3 ratio. Thyroid tissue and blood T-cell repertoires from about six Graves' hyperthyroidism patients were also compared in the study. Once sampling was done, hyperthyroidism patients were given methimazole at a starting dose of 30 mg daily, whereas ophthalmopathy patients were given high-dose intravenous methylprednisolone. The paper reports TCR Vbeta CDR3 sequencing of over 120 peripheral blood samples: approximately 41 ophthalmopathy, 70 to 85 hyperthyroidism and around 17 progressor patients.

General study outcomes and caveats: In validation, the model predicted progression to ophthalmopathy with around 71% sensitivity and 72.22% specificity, a median of 6.5 months before onset. Ophthalmopathy was separated from stable hyperthyroidism by a 13 V-J signature model, with around 88% sensitivity and approximately 84% specificity obtained in cross-validation and 80%/75% obtained in testing. No statistical method was used to fix the sample size in advance, and group allocation was not hidden from the investigators. Most expanded thyroid clonotypes (frequency above 0.001) were also detected in blood, suggesting blood repertoires may reflect thyroid immune responses.

TCR beta CDR3 regions were amplified from RNA transcripts. The first round of RT-PCR for the TCR CDR3 was performed with the HTBI primer set and the Qiagen OneStep RT-PCR kit. Libraries were constructed in a second round of multiplex PCR, after which size selection and purification were performed. Paired-end sequencing of the libraries was performed with 100 bp reads on an Illumina HiSeq2000. On the authors' methods: SOAPnuke was used to process the raw data, with reads discarded if the reads contained adapters or uncalled bases, had a mean Phred below 15, or lacked an exact constant-primer or identifier match. COPE v1.2.5 was used to merge the high-quality paired reads, and each unique nucleotide sequence was defined as a clonotype. Clonotypes were aligned to IMGT TRBV, TRBD and TRBJ reference segments using MiTCR v1.1. Only V-J combinations with frequency above 0.0001, covering about 99% of repertoires, were analysed. The TCS score was defined as F50 (clonal expansion) divided by E x V (chaos), with BLOSUM62-based TCRdist calculated between CDR3 peptides within each V-J. Welch's t-statistics and random forest reduced roughly 530 V-J features to 10 to 15, which were used in a naive Bayes classifier (R e1071). Using fastp at Q25 and MiXCR, TCRdb reprocessed the public reads and kept productive beta chains. Each record represents a unique CDR3 protein, reported with the most common genes and DNA among its rows. TCRdb's processing, not the authors' own work, is the source of the V and J calls. The table for this sample lists about 400,000 distinct CDR3 sequences; 14% to 15% of them were counted only once. Jointly, the top ten make up roughly 33% of the sample.

At the junction V is shortened by 6 bases and J by 6 bases; bases outside the gene matches: 9. The germline V gene (reference sequence) provides CDR1 LNHDA and CDR2 SQIVND. Inclusive of the bounding cysteine and phenylalanine, the CDR3 is 15 residues long. This entry keeps only the CDR3 DNA: 45 bases, framed from base 1. Regarding this clonotype: Which antigen it targets is not known. No clone much larger than this one lies a single base away; base qualities are absent.

Graves' hyperthyroidism was defined as stable when no progression to ophthalmopathy occurred over 18 months of follow-up. Hyperthyroidism patients were newly diagnosed, with disease duration under 2 months, and aged 18 to 65 years. Patients with uncontrolled infections, other autoimmune diseases, pregnancy or lactation were excluded. Diagnoses relied on clinical symptoms, serum thyroxine and TRAb, thyroid ultrasound and orbital computed tomography. PBMCs were separated from roughly 10 ml of fresh peripheral blood using Ficoll-Paque density gradient centrifugation. Trizol reagent was used to extract total RNA, and RNA quality was then checked on an Agilent 2100 Bioanalyzer.

This sequence was found in a woman aged 25 to 39 with Graves' hyperthyroidism. Sample: blood. The chain employs TRBV19 and TRBJ2-3; a stretch of 10 junction bases matches TRBD2. The nucleotide sequence is given as TGTGCCAGTAGCAGAAAGCGGGAGGGCCCCGATACGCAGTATTTT. Its amino acids are CASSRKREGPDTQYF.